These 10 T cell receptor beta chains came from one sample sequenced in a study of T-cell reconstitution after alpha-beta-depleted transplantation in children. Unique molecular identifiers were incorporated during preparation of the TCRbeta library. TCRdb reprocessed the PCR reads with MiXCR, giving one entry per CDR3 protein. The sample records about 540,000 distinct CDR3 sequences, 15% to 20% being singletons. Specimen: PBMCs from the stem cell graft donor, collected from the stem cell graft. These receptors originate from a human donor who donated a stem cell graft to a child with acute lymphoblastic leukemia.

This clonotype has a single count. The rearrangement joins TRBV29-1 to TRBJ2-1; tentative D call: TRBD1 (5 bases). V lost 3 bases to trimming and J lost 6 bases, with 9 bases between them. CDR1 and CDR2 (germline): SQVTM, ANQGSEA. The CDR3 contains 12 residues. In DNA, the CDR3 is TGCAGCGTTGATAGCCAGGGCAATGAGCAGTTCTTC. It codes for CSVDSQGNEQFF.

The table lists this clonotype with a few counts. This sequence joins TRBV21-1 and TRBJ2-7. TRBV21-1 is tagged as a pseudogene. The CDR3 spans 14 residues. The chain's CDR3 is CASSTRTGPFEQYF. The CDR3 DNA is TGTGCCAGCAGCACGCGGACAGGACCCTTCGAGCAGTACTTC.

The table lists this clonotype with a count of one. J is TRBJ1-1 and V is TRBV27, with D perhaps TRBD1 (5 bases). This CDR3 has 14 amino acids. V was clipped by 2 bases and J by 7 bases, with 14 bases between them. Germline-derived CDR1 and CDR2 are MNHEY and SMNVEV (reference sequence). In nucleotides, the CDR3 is TGTGCCAGCAGTTTAGTGGGTATCGGGGGTGAAGCTTTCTTT. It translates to CASSLVGIGGEAFF.

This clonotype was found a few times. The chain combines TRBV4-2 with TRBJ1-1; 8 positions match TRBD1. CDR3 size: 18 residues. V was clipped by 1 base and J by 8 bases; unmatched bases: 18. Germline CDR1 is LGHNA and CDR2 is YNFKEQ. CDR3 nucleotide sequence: TGTGCCAGCAGCCAAGTTCGGGACAGGAGGGGTTTGGTATCGGAAGCTTTCTTT. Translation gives CASSQVRDRRGLVSEAFF.

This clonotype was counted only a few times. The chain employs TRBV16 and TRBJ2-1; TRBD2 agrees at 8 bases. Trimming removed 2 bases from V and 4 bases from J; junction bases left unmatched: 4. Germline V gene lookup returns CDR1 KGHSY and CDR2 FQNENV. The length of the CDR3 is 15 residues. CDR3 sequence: CASSQQLAVYNEQFF. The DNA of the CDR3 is TGTGCCAGCAGCCAACAACTAGCGGTATACAATGAGCAGTTCTTC.

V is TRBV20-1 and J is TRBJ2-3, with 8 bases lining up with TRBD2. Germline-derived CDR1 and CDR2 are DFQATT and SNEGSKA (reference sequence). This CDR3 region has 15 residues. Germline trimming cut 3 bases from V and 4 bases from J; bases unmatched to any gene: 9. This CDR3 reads CSASGSGSWSDTQYF. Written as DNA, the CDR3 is TGCAGTGCTAGTGGAAGCGGGAGTTGGTCAGATACGCAGTATTTT.

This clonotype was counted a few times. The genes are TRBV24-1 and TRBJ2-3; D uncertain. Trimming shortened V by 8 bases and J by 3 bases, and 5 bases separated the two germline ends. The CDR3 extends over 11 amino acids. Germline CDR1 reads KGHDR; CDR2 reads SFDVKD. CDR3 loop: CATTGTDTQYF. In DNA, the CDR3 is TGTGCCACCACCGGGACAGATACGCAGTATTTT.

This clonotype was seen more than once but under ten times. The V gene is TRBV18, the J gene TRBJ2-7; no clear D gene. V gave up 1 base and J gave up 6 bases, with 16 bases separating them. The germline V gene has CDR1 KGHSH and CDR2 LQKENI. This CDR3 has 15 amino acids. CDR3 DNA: TGTGCCAGCTCACCACAAAACAGCCTCCTTAGCGAGCAGTACTTC. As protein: CASSPQNSLLSEQYF.

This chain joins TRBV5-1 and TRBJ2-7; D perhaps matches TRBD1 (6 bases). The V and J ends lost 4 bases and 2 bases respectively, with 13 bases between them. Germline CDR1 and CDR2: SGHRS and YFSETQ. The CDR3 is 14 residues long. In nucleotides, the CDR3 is TGCGCCAGCAGCAGACAGGTATCCGCCTACGAGCAGTACTTC. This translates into CASSRQVSAYEQYF. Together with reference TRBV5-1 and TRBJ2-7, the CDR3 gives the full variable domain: KAGVTQTPRYLIKTRGQQVTLSCSPISGHRSVSWYQQTPGQGLQFLFEYFSETQRNKGNFPGRFSGRQFSNSRSEMNVSTLELGDSALYLCASSRQVSAYEQYFGPGTRLTVT.

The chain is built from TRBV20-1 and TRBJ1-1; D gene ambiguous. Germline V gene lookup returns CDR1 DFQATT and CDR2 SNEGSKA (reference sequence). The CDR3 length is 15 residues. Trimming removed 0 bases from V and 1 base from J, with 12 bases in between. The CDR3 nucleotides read TGCAGTGCTAGAGATCATCCAGGTGGGAACACTGAAGCTTTCTTT. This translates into CSARDHPGGNTEAFF.